These 14 T cell receptor beta chains were sequenced from one sample in a study of cytomegalovirus exposure and HLA in healthy donors. In the PCR, 60 Vbeta and 13 Jbeta primers were used. Clones were sequenced by immunoSEQ multiplex PCR, and TCRdb holds only the in-frame ones, with some missing. The ten most abundant clones cover 0.8% to 1% of a sample with 70,000 or so clones. The specimen sequenced was PBMCs. Every receptor here comes from a boy under 18 in good health and CMV-seronegative.

Note on this clone: A read error may produce the germline difference seen at one junction end. The V and J genes are TRBV29-1 and TRBJ1-1; no firm D call. The germline V gene has CDR1 SQVTM and CDR2 ANQGSEA. CDR3 length: 12 residues. CDR3 DNA: TGCAGCGTCGGAGGCTCGAACACTGAAGATTTCTTT. This codes for CSVGGSNTEDFF.

The V and J genes are TRBV4-1 and TRBJ2-7; 11 nucleotides match TRBD2. The V segment lost 0 bases and the J segment 2 bases; nucleotides outside the gene matches: 12. Per the germline V gene, CDR1 is MGHRA and CDR2 is YSYEKL. The CDR3 has 19 amino acids. The CDR3 loop is CASSQDFGGLAAHAYEQYF. The CDR3 coding sequence is TGCGCCAGCAGCCAAGATTTCGGGGGACTAGCGGCCCACGCCTACGAGCAGTACTTC.

This chain links TRBV20-1 with TRBJ1-2, with D possibly being TRBD1 (5 bases). This CDR3 region has 11 residues. Looked up from germline, CDR1 is DFQATT and CDR2 is SNEGSKA (reference sequence). Trimming left V 4 bases short and J 8 bases short, with 11 bases between. This chain's CDR3 is CSAKGVWGYTF. CDR3 sequence (DNA): TGCAGTGCTAAAGGGGTATGGGGCTACACCTTC.

The gene calls are TRBV30 and TRBJ2-2; no firm D call. Trimming left V 4 bases short and J 4 bases short, with 13 bases between. This CDR3 has 14 residues. CDR1 is GTSNPN and CDR2 is SVGIG in the germline V gene (reference sequence). CDR3 nucleotide sequence: TGTGCCTGGAACCGCTTCTCCGGCACCGGGGAGCTGTTTTTT. Translation: CAWNRFSGTGELFF. Filled out from reference TRBV30 and TRBJ2-2, the complete variable domain reads SQTIHQWPATLVQPVGSPLSLECTVEGTSNPNLYWYRQAAGRGLQLLFYSVGIGQISSEVPQNLSASRPQDRQFILSSKKLLLSDSGFYLCAWNRFSGTGELFFGEGSRLTVL.

The rearrangement joins TRBV20-1 to TRBJ2-7; a possible D gene is TRBD2 (5 bases). V was cut by 6 bases and J by 6 bases, with 12 bases left in between. The CDR3 length is 11 residues. Per the germline V gene, CDR1 is DFQATT and CDR2 is SNEGSKA (reference sequence). In DNA form, the CDR3 reads TGCAGTGCGGGAGTGGTTGGCGAGCAGTACTTC. Its protein product is CSAGVVGEQYF.

V is TRBV7-6 and J is TRBJ1-1, with D perhaps TRBD1 (6 bases). The CDR3 runs 15 residues. V lost 5 bases, J lost 6 bases, and 19 bases lay in between. Germline values: CDR1 SGHVS, CDR2 FNYEAQ. This chain's CDR3 is CASSQQTGSQAEAFF. The CDR3 bases are TGTGCCAGCAGCCAACAGACAGGATCACAGGCTGAAGCTTTCTTT.

V gene TRBV29-1 combines with J gene TRBJ2-3; D is unresolved. Germline CDR1 and CDR2: SQVTM and ANQGSEA. There are 15 residues in the CDR3. Deletions cut 2 bases from V and 0 bases from J, with 12 bases between. The CDR3 sequence: CSVEMGGPSTDTQYF. CDR3 nucleotide sequence: TGCAGCGTTGAAATGGGTGGGCCAAGCACAGATACGCAGTATTTT.

V usage is TRBV2 and J usage is TRBJ1-1; D is undetermined. V was trimmed by 8 bases and J by 3 bases, leaving 16 bases between them. Germline CDR1 is SNHLY and CDR2 is FYNNEI. This CDR3 is built from 14 residues. The CDR3 coding sequence is TGTGCCAGCGGTTCGGGGAGGGTCCACACTGAAGCTTTCTTT. Amino acids: CASGSGRVHTEAFF.

The chain is built from TRBV6-5 and TRBJ1-2; the D gene is possibly TRBD1 (6 bases). The CDR3 covers 13 residues. CDR1 is MNHEY and CDR2 is SVGAGI in the germline V gene. Trimming removed 4 bases from V and 7 bases from J, with 13 bases in between. CDR3 in DNA: TGTGCCAGCAGTTTACAGGGTGTCCGTGGCTACACCTTC. As protein: CASSLQGVRGYTF.

The V call is TRBV9, the J call TRBJ1-3; maybe TRBD1 (5 bases). Trimming stripped 4 bases from V and 4 bases from J, with 18 bases between. The CDR3 extends over 16 amino acids. Germline V gene lookup returns CDR1 SGDLS and CDR2 YYNGEE. In nucleotides, the CDR3 is TGTGCCAGCAGCCCGACCCGATGGGGGGTCGGAAACACCATATATTTT. Translated: CASSPTRWGVGNTIYF.

The V and J genes are TRBV15 and TRBJ1-5, with D maybe TRBD1 (6 bases). Trimming shortened V by 1 base and J by 7 bases, and 17 bases separated the two germline ends. This CDR3 is built from 16 residues. CDR1 and CDR2 (germline): LNHNV, YYDKDF (reference sequence). CDR3 sequence (DNA): TGTGCCACCAGCAGAGGATCAGGACAGAATCCCCAGCCCCAGCATTTT. Residues: CATSRGSGQNPQPQHF.

The chain links TRBV11-2 to TRBJ1-2; TRBD1 might be the D (5 bases). Trimming removed 2 bases from V and 8 bases from J, with 15 bases in between. Germline loops: CDR1 SGHAT, CDR2 FQNNGV. The length of the CDR3 is 14 residues. CDR3 DNA: TGTGCCAGCAGCTTAACAAGATGGGGGGTCGGCTACACCTTC. Amino acid sequence: CASSLTRWGVGYTF. Together with reference TRBV11-2 and TRBJ1-2, the CDR3 gives the full variable domain: EAGVAQSPRYKIIEKRQSVAFWCNPISGHATLYWYQQILGQGPKLLIQFQNNGVVDDSQLPKDRFSAERLKGVDSTLKIQPAKLEDSAVYLCASSLTRWGVGYTFGSGTRLTVV.

The chain couples TRBV5-6 to TRBJ1-2, with D tentatively TRBD1 (6 bases). The CDR3 has 12 residues. Per germline, CDR1 SGHDT and CDR2 YYEEEE. V lost 0 bases and J 12 bases, leaving 12 bases between the germline ends. This CDR3 reads CASSLAMGHNTF. CDR3 sequence (DNA): TGTGCCAGCAGCTTGGCCATGGGACATAACACCTTC.

The chain uses TRBV19 and TRBJ2-7; TRBD2 is a possible D gene (5 bases). V lost 8 bases and J 2 bases, leaving 19 bases between the germline ends. This CDR3 comprises 15 residues. Germline CDR1 LNHDA, CDR2 SQIVND (reference sequence). The CDR3: CASCFPGKTAYEQYF. In DNA, the CDR3 is TGTGCCAGTTGTTTTCCGGGAAAGACGGCCTACGAGCAGTACTTC. Combining the CDR3 with reference TRBV19 and TRBJ2-7 gives the whole variable domain DGGITQSPKYLFRKEGQNVTLSCEQNLNHDAMYWYRQDPGQGLRLIYYSQIVNDFQKGDIAEGYSVSREKKESFPLTVTSAQKNPTAFYLCASCFPGKTAYEQYFGPGTRLTVT.